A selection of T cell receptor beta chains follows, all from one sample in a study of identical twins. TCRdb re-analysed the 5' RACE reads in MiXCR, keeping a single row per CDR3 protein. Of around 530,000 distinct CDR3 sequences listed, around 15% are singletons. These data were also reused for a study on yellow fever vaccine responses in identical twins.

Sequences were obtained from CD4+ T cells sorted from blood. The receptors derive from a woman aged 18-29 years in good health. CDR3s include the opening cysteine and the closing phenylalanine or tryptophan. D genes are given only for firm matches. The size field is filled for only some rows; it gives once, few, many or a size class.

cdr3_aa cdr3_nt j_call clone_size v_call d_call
CASSEGTVNTEAFF TGCGCCAGCAGCGAGGGAACGGTGAACACTGAAGCTTTCTTT TRBJ1-1 few TRBV5-1 .
CASSYTSGGSDNEQFF TGTGCCAGCAGCTATACTAGCGGGGGGTCGGACAATGAGCAGTTCTTC TRBJ2-1 . TRBV6-5 TRBD2
CASSLGNLAGVADTQYF TGCGCCAGCAGCTTGGGGAATCTAGCGGGAGTAGCAGATACGCAGTATTTT TRBJ2-3 few TRBV5-1 TRBD2
CASSSLLGRRQNTEAFF TGCGCCAGCAGCTCGCTACTGGGACGGCGGCAGAACACTGAAGCTTTCTTT TRBJ1-1 . TRBV4-1 .
CASSITGFGYTF TGTGCCAGTAGTATAACGGGGTTTGGCTACACCTTC TRBJ1-2 many TRBV19 .
CASSLAQEGYGYTF TGCGCCAGCAGTCTGGCACAGGAGGGGTATGGCTACACCTTC TRBJ1-2 . TRBV5-1 .
CATKLGGSSYEQYF TGTGCCACCAAGTTGGGGGGTAGCTCCTACGAGCAGTACTTC TRBJ2-7 . TRBV7-2 .
CASSPSWLGETQYF TGTGCCAGCAGTCCGAGCTGGTTAGGGGAGACCCAGTACTTC TRBJ2-5 few TRBV6-2/TRBV6-3 .
CATSGRGTGGDGYTF TGTGCCACCAGTGGGAGAGGGACAGGGGGCGATGGCTACACCTTC TRBJ1-2 few TRBV24-1 TRBD1
CASSKARVGSRHNEQFF TGTGCCAGCAGCAAAGCGCGGGTCGGGAGCAGGCACAATGAGCAGTTCTTC TRBJ2-1 few TRBV21-1 .
CASSFAVGELFF TGTGCCAGCAGTTTTGCGGTCGGGGAGCTGTTTTTT TRBJ2-2 . TRBV28 .
CSVGSAGTSGSGEQFF TGCAGCGTTGGAAGCGCCGGGACTAGCGGGAGCGGAGAGCAGTTCTTC TRBJ2-1 . TRBV29-1 TRBD2
CASSLGPLAGGLNEQFF TGTGCCAGCAGCCTGGGTCCCCTGGCGGGAGGGCTCAATGAGCAGTTCTTC TRBJ2-1 few TRBV5-6 TRBD2
CASSRFSDLTGELFF TGTGCCAGCTCCCGATTTAGCGACCTCACCGGGGAGCTGTTTTTT TRBJ2-2 few TRBV6-1 .
CACTQDLTGPSYNEQFF TGTGCCTGCACCCAAGACCTGACAGGGCCCTCCTACAATGAGCAGTTCTTC TRBJ2-1 . TRBV3-1 TRBD1
CATSDWRANTDTQYF TGTGCCACCAGTGATTGGCGGGCTAACACAGATACGCAGTATTTT TRBJ2-3 . TRBV24-1 .
CASSAQRAGTSEKLFF TGTGCCAGCAGCGCCCAGCGGGCAGGGACGAGTGAAAAACTGTTTTTT TRBJ1-4 . TRBV9 .
CASSVGTPRGNSPLHF TGCGCCAGCAGCGTCGGGACCCCGAGAGGGAATTCACCCCTCCACTTT TRBJ1-6 . TRBV5-1 .
CASSLGQFYGYTF TGCGCCAGCAGTCTGGGACAGTTCTATGGCTACACCTTC TRBJ1-2 few TRBV5-1 TRBD1
CASSGAGTAYNEQFF TGCGCCAGCAGCGGGGCCGGGACAGCCTACAATGAGCAGTTCTTC TRBJ2-1 . TRBV5-1 TRBD1
CASSLGRGATNEKLFF TGTGCCAGCAGTTTGGGCAGGGGTGCAACTAATGAAAAACTGTTTTTT TRBJ1-4 many TRBV12-3/TRBV12-4 .
CASSERSVKETQYF TGTGCCAGCAGTGAAAGGAGCGTAAAAGAGACCCAGTACTTC TRBJ2-5 few TRBV28 .
CASSLAPAGTYEQYF TGTGCCAGCAGCTTAGCGCCTGCCGGAACCTACGAGCAGTACTTC TRBJ2-7 once TRBV7-2 .
CATSDPDRGTEAFF TGTGCCACCAGTGACCCGGACAGGGGGACTGAAGCTTTCTTT TRBJ1-1 few TRBV24-1 TRBD1
CASSRLLANEQFF TGTGCCAGCAGTAGACTACTAGCGAATGAGCAGTTCTTC TRBJ2-1 . TRBV6-2/TRBV6-3 TRBD2
CAISSTGGGNYGYTF TGTGCCATCAGTTCGACAGGCGGGGGCAACTATGGCTACACCTTC TRBJ1-2 . TRBV10-3 .
CASSRWGNTEAFF TGTGCCAGCAGCCGATGGGGGAACACTGAAGCTTTCTTT TRBJ1-1 . TRBV14 .
CSARGQGYNSPLHF TGCAGTGCTAGAGGACAGGGCTATAATTCACCCCTCCACTTT TRBJ1-6 . TRBV20-1 TRBD1
CASSPLRANTEAFF TGTGCCAGCTCACCACTCAGGGCGAACACTGAAGCTTTCTTT TRBJ1-1 . TRBV18 .
CASSYPSGGTGELFF TGTGCCAGCAGTTACCCTAGCGGGGGAACCGGGGAGCTGTTTTTT TRBJ2-2 . TRBV6-5 TRBD2
CASSAQNTGQETQYF TGTGCCAGCAGTGCCCAAAACACAGGGCAAGAGACCCAGTACTTC TRBJ2-5 few TRBV25-1 .
CASSLDPHLTREEGDTQYF TGTGCCAGCAGTTTGGACCCTCACCTGACAAGAGAAGAGGGGGATACGCAGTATTTT TRBJ2-3 few TRBV28 .
CSARMTISSTDTQYF TGCAGTGCTAGAATGACGATTTCTAGCACAGATACGCAGTATTTT TRBJ2-3 . TRBV20-1 .
CASSKGTGSEKLFF TGTGCCAGCAGCAAAGGGACAGGGAGTGAAAAACTGTTTTTT TRBJ1-4 . TRBV3-1 TRBD1
CASSYGTSDYEQYF TGTGCCAGCAGTTACGGGACTAGCGACTACGAGCAGTACTTC TRBJ2-7 many TRBV12-3/TRBV12-4 TRBD2
CASSPSGTPYEQYF TGTGCCAGCAGCCCTAGCGGGACGCCGTACGAGCAGTACTTC TRBJ2-7 few TRBV9 TRBD2
CASTEGTNTEAFF TGTGCCAGCACCGAAGGGACGAACACTGAAGCTTTCTTT TRBJ1-1 few TRBV25-1 .
CASSQDPDVGAIAKNIQYF TGCGCCAGCAGCCAAGATCCAGATGTGGGGGCGATAGCCAAAAACATTCAGTACTTC TRBJ2-4 . TRBV4-1 .